Only a few counts were recorded for the clone carrying this TCR beta chain. Alopecia areata patients provided lesional scalp punch biopsies and peripheral blood, both collected for the study. Sorting from PBMCs produced CD4+ and CD8+ T cells. This specimen belongs to a study of CD8+ T cells in alopecia areata. TCR sequencing used cDNA made by reverse transcription of extracted RNA. Produced via immunoSEQ multiplex PCR; TCRdb's table is partial and in-frame only. The profile shows under 85,000 clones, roughly half of them singletons. Deletions cut 4 bases from V and 3 bases from J, with 38 bases between. The CDR3 is 22 residues long. CDR1 is SGHRS and CDR2 is YFSETQ in the germline V gene.

Source: CD8+ T cells sorted from blood, taken at week 0. This sequence originates from a human donor with alopecia areata. The rearrangement links TRBV5-1 to TRBJ2-7; the D gene is possibly TRBD2 (7 bases). The CDR3 sequence: CASSAVLQGTPNLADKSYEQYF. The DNA for the CDR3 is TGCGCCAGCAGCGCCGTCCTACAGGGTACCCCCAATCTAGCGGACAAAAGCTACGAGCAGTACTTC.